This is a list of T cell receptor beta chains from one sample in a study of identifying expanded T cells in peripheral blood. The assay was immunoSEQ multiplex PCR, and TCRdb's table has in-frame clones only and misses some. The data hold tens of thousands of clones, with 88% observed a single time. The material sequenced was blood. These receptors originate from a person aged 18 to 75 in good health. The CDR3 runs from the conserved cysteine through the conserved F or W. D genes are given only for firm matches. Clone size is stated in some rows and not others, as once, few, many or a class when expanded.

J,D,size,V,DNA,CDR3
TRBJ2-1,TRBD2,NA,TRBV7-3,TGTGCCAGCAGCTCCCTGACTAGCGGGAGACCCCCCAGCAAATACTCCTACAATGAGCAGTTCTTC,CASSSLTSGRPPSKYSYNEQFF
TRBJ2-7,TRBD1,NA,TRBV30,TGTGCCTGGGCTCTTTTAGACAGGGGGAGCGACGAGCAGTACTTC,CAWALLDRGSDEQYF
TRBJ2-7,NA,NA,TRBV5-6,TGTGCCAGCAGCTTGGGTCGGGAGATCCCCCACGAGCAGTACTTC,CASSLGREIPHEQYF
TRBJ1-2,NA,NA,TRBV5-1,TGCGCCAGCAGCTTGGGAACAGACTATGGCTACACCTTC,CASSLGTDYGYTF
TRBJ2-3,NA,once,TRBV10-2,TGCGCCAGCAGTGGGTTTTCAGATACGCAGTATTTT,CASSGFSDTQYF
TRBJ2-7,NA,NA,TRBV21-1,TGTGCCAGCAGCAATAAGTACGAGCAGTACTTC,CASSNKYEQYF
TRBJ2-5,NA,once,TRBV2,TGTGCCAGCAGTGGGGTGGGAGAGACCCAGTACTTC,CASSGVGETQYF
TRBJ2-1,TRBD2,NA,TRBV6-4,TGTGCCAGCAGTGCCGGGACTAGCGACTACAATGAGCAGTTCTTC,CASSAGTSDYNEQFF
TRBJ1-1,NA,NA,TRBV7-3,TGTGCCAGCAGCCTACCCGCCGCCTCAGGACAGAAACTAAACATGAACACTGAAGCTTTCTTT,CASSLPAASGQKLNMNTEAFF
TRBJ2-7,NA,NA,TRBV5-5,TGTGCCAGCAGCCTGGAGGGGAGCTCCTACGAGCAGTACTTC,CASSLEGSSYEQYF
TRBJ2-6,NA,NA,TRBV5-6,TGTGCCAGCAGTCGTCCTGGGGCCAACGTCCTGACTTTC,CASSRPGANVLTF
TRBJ2-2,NA,NA,TRBV2,TGTGCCAGCAGTGTCCCGCAGGGCGTGTGGGAGCTGTTTTTT,CASSVPQGVWELFF
TRBJ1-2,NA,NA,TRBV18,TGTGCCAGCTCACCACCTACAGGTTCCTATGGCTACACCTTC,CASSPPTGSYGYTF
TRBJ2-5,NA,NA,TRBV7-6,TGTGCCAGCAGCTTCCTTGCCTCGGGCGAGACCCAGTACTTC,CASSFLASGETQYF
TRBJ2-7,TRBD1,NA,TRBV5-6,TGTGCCAGCAGCTTGGTCGCCAGGGGGCTTCACGAGCAGTACTTC,CASSLVARGLHEQYF
TRBJ2-1,NA,NA,TRBV7-9,TGTGCCAGCAGCTTAGAGTCTAGTAGGCACAATGAGCAGTTCTTC,CASSLESSRHNEQFF
TRBJ2-3,NA,once,TRBV7-8,TGTGCCAGCAGCTTATCCCCCCGACACACAGATACGCAGTATTTT,CASSLSPRHTDTQYF